The subject of this entry is one TCR beta chain. Its antigen is not known. This entry belongs to a study of cytomegalovirus exposure and HLA in healthy donors. The overall study: Roughly 180 million T cells yielded 110 million or so unique TCR beta sequences in earlier analysis. Study-level results: As a later analysis showed, a missense DCLRE1C variant was linked to trimming of TCR beta V- and J-genes. HLA-A and HLA-B allele assignments for most subjects were reportedly predicted accurately using TCR beta sequences. Most TCR beta V segments were productive about 87% or about 30% of the time in an earlier analysis.

Vbeta (60) and Jbeta (13) primers were used in the PCR. This table comes from immunoSEQ multiplex PCR, and its TCRdb copy is limited to in-frame clones, with some not included. This sample carries 150,000 to 200,000 clones, more than 80% of them seen once, and the ten largest clones take 0.65%. The CDR3 has 16 residues. V was trimmed by 0 bases and J by 1 base, leaving 12 bases between them. CDR1 and CDR2 (germline): MNHNY, SVGAGI (reference sequence). The rearrangement links TRBV6-6 to TRBJ1-1; D not resolved. The sequenced sample consisted of PBMCs. This receptor was obtained from a boy between 5 and 17 years old in good health and CMV-seronegative. CDR3 residues: CASSYSITPTNTEAFF. In DNA form, the CDR3 reads TGTGCCAGCAGTTACTCGATCACTCCCACGAACACTGAAGCTTTCTTT.